The 10 T cell receptor beta chains reported below all come from one sample, sequenced in a study of neurological immune-mediated disorders. TCRdb re-derived calls from the 5' RACE reads in MiXCR, one entry per CDR3 protein. The table shows just under 60,000 distinct CDR3 sequences, with 2.5% occurring only once. The sample consisted of PBMCs. The receptors come from a man aged 45-60 years with multiple sclerosis.

As for this clonotype: This clone may be a read error of a much larger clone one base away. The V call is TRBV20-1, the J call TRBJ2-5, with D possibly matching TRBD2 (7 bases). Germline values: CDR1 DFQATT, CDR2 SNEGSKA (reference sequence). The V end lost 3 bases, the J end lost 4 bases, and 18 bases lay between the germline ends. This CDR3 is built from 15 residues. The CDR3 reads CSASSEGGLGETQYF. CDR3 nucleotide sequence: TGCAGTGCTAGTTCAGAGGGGGGGCTAGGAGAGACCCAGTACTTC.

This clonotype occurred many times. The rearrangement links TRBV4-3 to TRBJ2-2; the D gene is possibly TRBD2 (6 bases). CDR3 length equals 15 residues. Germline lookup yields CDR1 LGHNA and CDR2 YSLEER. Trimming took off 0 bases at V and 6 bases at J, with 11 bases between the two ends. In DNA, the CDR3 is TGCGCCAGCAGCCAAGACGCGGGGCGCGCCGGGGAGCTGTTTTTT. It encodes CASSQDAGRAGELFF.

This clonotype was observed at least ten times. This rearrangement joins TRBV12-3 or TRBV12-4 to TRBJ2-1, with 9 bases fitting TRBD2. The CDR3 spans 14 residues. The junction had 3 bases not matched to a gene; V was cut back by 5 bases and J by 4 bases. The CDR3 loop is CASSERGVYNEQFF. In DNA form, the CDR3 reads TGTGCCAGCAGTGAGCGGGGGGTGTACAATGAGCAGTTCTTC.

This clonotype was observed at least ten times. A read error may produce the germline difference seen at one junction end. The chain is built from TRBV20-1 and TRBJ2-1, with D possibly being TRBD2 (7 bases). This CDR3 is built from 11 residues. Germline V lookup: CDR1 DFQATT, CDR2 SNEGSKA (reference sequence). CDR3 loop: CSAIYPGGGGF. CDR3 DNA sequence: TGCAGTGCTATCTATCCGGGGGGCGGGGGTTTC.

At least ten counts were recorded for this clonotype. The chain carries TRBV27 and TRBJ2-7; D possibly corresponds to TRBD2 (6 bases). The CDR3 loop spans 15 amino acids. With 2 bases removed from V and 2 bases from J, the gap between germline ends came to 13 bases. Germline assignment: CDR1 MNHEY and CDR2 SMNVEV (reference sequence). The chain's CDR3 is CASSLALATTYEQYF. CDR3 coding DNA: TGTGCCAGCAGTTTAGCCCTAGCGACCACCTACGAGCAGTACTTC.

This clonotype showed up just a few times. A read error is possible here, since a much larger clone lies one base away. The missing conserved phenylalanine or tryptophan at the end of this CDR3 makes a read error likely. The chain carries TRBV5-1 and TRBJ2-1; D gene ambiguous. Germline V lookup: CDR1 SGHRS, CDR2 YFSETQ. V lost 0 bases and J lost 5, with 6 bases in between. The CDR3 totals 13 residues. The CDR3 sequence is CASSLVTDNEQFC. CDR3 DNA sequence: TGCGCCAGCAGCTTGGTCACAGACAATGAGCAGTTCTGC.

This clonotype was recorded at least ten times. V and J are TRBV15 and TRBJ2-3; D remains ambiguous. The CDR3 totals 14 residues. From germline, CDR1 is LNHNV and CDR2 YYDKDF (reference sequence). V gave up 0 bases and J gave up 4 bases, with 8 bases separating them. The chain's CDR3 is CATSRDLSSDTQYF. The CDR3 DNA sequence: TGTGCCACCAGCAGAGACCTAAGTTCAGATACGCAGTATTTT.

This clonotype occurred many times. This chain joins TRBV27 and TRBJ2-5; 8 nucleotides line up with TRBD2. The V gene end was trimmed by 3 bases and the J gene end by 4 bases; junction bases not matched to a gene: 16. The CDR3 consists of 18 residues. Germline values: CDR1 MNHEY, CDR2 SMNVEV (reference sequence). This CDR3 reads CASSLYLGAGAPRETQYF. In nucleotides, the CDR3 is TGTGCCAGCAGTTTGTACTTGGGAGCGGGGGCGCCCCGAGAGACCCAGTACTTC.

This clonotype was recorded at least ten times. The chain carries TRBV18 and TRBJ2-7; no clear D gene. The germline gives CDR1 KGHSH, CDR2 LQKENI. V lost 1 base to trimming and J lost 2 bases, with 6 bases between them. CDR3 size: 13 residues. The CDR3 is CASSPLAAYEQYF. CDR3 sequence (DNA): TGTGCCAGCTCACCACTCGCAGCCTACGAGCAGTACTTC.

This clonotype was detected many times. V and J are TRBV28 and TRBJ1-5; TRBD1 is a possible D gene (6 bases). Germline values: CDR1 MDHEN, CDR2 SYDVKM. This CDR3 has 16 amino acids. The germline V and J ends were trimmed by 6 bases and 4 bases, with 19 bases remaining between them. CDR3: CASRQIQGRSNQPQHF. In DNA form, the CDR3 reads TGTGCCAGCAGACAGATACAGGGCCGATCAAATCAGCCCCAGCATTTT.